This T cell receptor (beta chain) was sequenced in a study of T-cell reconstitution after alpha-beta-depleted transplantation in children. Whole-study findings and limits: TCRbeta diversity was high at day 60 in some patients (a result of surviving recipient T cells and thymic progenitors). The authors attributed T-cell counts and diversity one year after transplant mostly to newly produced T cells. After transplant, at about two months, alpha-beta T cells were reportedly derived from several hundred expanded graft clones.

Trimming cost V 1 base and J 5 bases; bases outside gene matches: 6. This CDR3 region has 17 residues. The germline CDR1 and CDR2 sequences are SGHTA and FQGNSA. Worth noting for this clonotype: The antigen is unknown.

This sample's TCRbeta library carried unique molecular identifier barcodes. MiXCR, applied by TCRdb to the PCR reads, yields one record per CDR3 protein. The sample carries about 420,000 distinct CDR3 sequences, about a sixth recorded once. The TCR comes from a boy younger than two who had a stem cell transplant for Wiskott-Aldrich syndrome, so the T cells may come from the graft donor. This rearrangement joins TRBV7-2 to TRBJ2-3; TRBD2 matches 13 bases. Here the sequenced sample was PBMCs, mostly from graft donor cells, taken 360 days after TCRalphabeta/CD19-depleted stem cell transplant. Written as DNA, the CDR3 is TGTGCCAGCAGCTTAGGCCCGACTAGCGGGGGGAGAGATACGCAGTATTTT. Protein: CASSLGPTSGGRDTQYF.